These 3 T cell receptor beta chains came from one sample sequenced in a study of CD8+CD57+ T cells in acquired aplastic anemia. Genomic DNA was employed as the template in profiling TCR beta VDJ and CDR3. TCRdb redid the calling of the reads with MiXCR, one entry per CDR3 protein. The sample shows 200,000 or so distinct CDR3 sequences, roughly two thirds of them seen only once. Patients included in sequencing had previously demonstrated CD8+CD57+ cell expansion by flow cytometry. The specimen was sorted CD4+, CD8+, or CD8+CD57+ T cells (not recorded which) from PBMCs. These receptor sequences come from a human donor with aplastic anemia.

This chain links TRBV5-1 with TRBJ1-5; D is unclear. This CDR3 region has 14 residues. Germline CDR1 SGHRS, CDR2 YFSETQ. Trimming took 0 bases from V and 2 from J, leaving 6 bases between them. In DNA, the CDR3 is TGCGCCAGCAGCTTGGGAAGGGGCAATCAGCCCCAGCATTTT. Protein sequence: CASSLGRGNQPQHF.

CDR3 coding DNA: TGCGCCAGCCTAATGGACAGTTGGACTGAAGCTTTCTTT. It yields the protein CASLMDSWTEAFF. V gene TRBV10-2 combines with J gene TRBJ1-1, with a tentative D call TRBD1 (6 bases). The V gene lost 8 bases and the J gene lost 5 bases, with 15 bases spanning the gap. This CDR3 is built from 13 residues. Germline V gene sequence: CDR1 WSHSY, CDR2 SAAADI.

V is TRBV15 and J is TRBJ1-1; tentative D call: TRBD1 (6 bases). The germline V gene encodes CDR1 LNHNV and CDR2 YYDKDF (reference sequence). V was trimmed by 3 bases and J by 0 bases, leaving 17 bases between them. This CDR3 has 17 amino acids. The CDR3 is CATSSTGGGGVNTEAFF. DNA of the CDR3: TGTGCCACCAGCAGCACTGGGGGGGGGGGCGTGAACACTGAAGCTTTCTTT.